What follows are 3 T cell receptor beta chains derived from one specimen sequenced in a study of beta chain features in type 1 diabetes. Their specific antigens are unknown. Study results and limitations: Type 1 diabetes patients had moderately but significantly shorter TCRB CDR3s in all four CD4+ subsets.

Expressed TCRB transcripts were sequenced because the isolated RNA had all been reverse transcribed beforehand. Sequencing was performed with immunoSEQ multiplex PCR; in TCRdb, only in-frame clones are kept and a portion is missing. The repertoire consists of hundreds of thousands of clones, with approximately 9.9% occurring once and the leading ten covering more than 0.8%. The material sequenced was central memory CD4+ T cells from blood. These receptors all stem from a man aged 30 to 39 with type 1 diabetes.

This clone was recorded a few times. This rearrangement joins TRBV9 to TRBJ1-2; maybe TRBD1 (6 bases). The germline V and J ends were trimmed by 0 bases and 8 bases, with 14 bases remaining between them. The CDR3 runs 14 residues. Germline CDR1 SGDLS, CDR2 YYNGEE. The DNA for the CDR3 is TGTGCCAGCAGCGTAGTGGACAGTGTCCTAGGCTACACCTTC. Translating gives CASSVVDSVLGYTF.

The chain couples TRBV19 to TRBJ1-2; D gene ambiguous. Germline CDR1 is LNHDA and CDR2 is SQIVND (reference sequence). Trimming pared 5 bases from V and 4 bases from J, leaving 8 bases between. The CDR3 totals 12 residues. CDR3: CASSSGRYGYTF. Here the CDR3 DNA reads TGTGCCAGTAGTTCAGGTCGCTATGGCTACACCTTC. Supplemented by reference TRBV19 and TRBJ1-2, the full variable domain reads DGGITQSPKYLFRKEGQNVTLSCEQNLNHDAMYWYRQDPGQGLRLIYYSQIVNDFQKGDIAEGYSVSREKKESFPLTVTSAQKNPTAFYLCASSSGRYGYTFGSGTRLTVV.

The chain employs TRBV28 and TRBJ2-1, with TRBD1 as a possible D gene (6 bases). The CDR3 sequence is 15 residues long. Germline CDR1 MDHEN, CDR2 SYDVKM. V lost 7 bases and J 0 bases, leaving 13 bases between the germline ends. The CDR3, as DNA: TGTGCCAGCACCTTAGGGGGAAGCTCCTACAATGAGCAGTTCTTC. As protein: CASTLGGSSYNEQFF. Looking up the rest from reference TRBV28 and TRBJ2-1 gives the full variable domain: DVKVTQSSRYLVKRTGEKVFLECVQDMDHENMFWYRQDPGLGLRLIYFSYDVKMKEKGDIPEGYSVSREKKERFSLILESASTNQTSMYLCASTLGGSSYNEQFFGPGTRLTVL.